The rows below give T cell receptor beta chains drawn from one sample of a study of neoadjuvant nivolumab and ipilimumab in lung cancer. Here immunoSEQ multiplex PCR was the method, and the copy in TCRdb shows in-frame clones only, minus some. The sample lists approximately 30,000 clones; 90% were seen once. Sequencing was performed on peripheral blood, taken after neoadjuvant nivolumab, alone or with ipilimumab, at or shortly before surgery. The receptors stem from an adult with non-small cell lung cancer. The CDR3 runs from the conserved cysteine through the conserved F or W. The D gene is left open where the match is weak. A row's size may be missing; if present it is once, few, many or a size class.

size: NA
J: TRBJ2-7
D: NA
V: TRBV5-1
CDR3: CASSGGTRNTYEQYF
DNA: TGCGCCAGCAGCGGTGGGACCCGTAACACCTACGAGCAGTACTTC

size: NA
J: TRBJ1-2
D: TRBD1
V: TRBV11-3
CDR3: CASSFEDRGHGYTF
DNA: TGTGCCAGCAGCTTTGAGGACAGGGGCCATGGCTACACCTTC

size: few
J: TRBJ1-6
D: TRBD1
V: TRBV5-1
CDR3: CASSLTGDAVNSPLHF
DNA: TGCGCCAGCAGCCTTACAGGGGATGCCGTTAATTCACCCCTCCACTTT

size: NA
J: TRBJ1-2
D: TRBD1
V: TRBV5-4
CDR3: CASSPRDRGRGYTF
DNA: TGTGCCAGCAGCCCCAGGGACAGGGGACGCGGCTACACCTTC

size: once
J: TRBJ1-5
D: NA
V: TRBV7-9
CDR3: CASSADTGSSQPQHF
DNA: TGTGCCAGCAGCGCCGATACAGGGAGTAGTCAGCCCCAGCATTTT

size: once
J: TRBJ1-1
D: NA
V: TRBV2
CDR3: CASAGLANTEAFF
DNA: TGTGCCAGTGCGGGTCTGGCTAACACTGAAGCTTTCTTT

size: once
J: TRBJ2-2
D: TRBD2
V: TRBV2
CDR3: CASHLAGAGELFF
DNA: TGTGCCAGCCACCTCGCGGGGGCCGGGGAGCTGTTTTTT

size: once
J: TRBJ2-1
D: NA
V: TRBV6-1
CDR3: CASTPSPYNEQFF
DNA: TGTGCCAGCACGCCGTCTCCCTACAATGAGCAGTTCTTC

size: once
J: TRBJ2-1
D: NA
V: TRBV6-1
CDR3: CASSEWQGTFNEQFF
DNA: TGTGCCAGCAGTGAGTGGCAGGGTACATTCAATGAGCAGTTCTTC

size: NA
J: TRBJ2-7
D: TRBD1
V: TRBV10-1
CDR3: CASRAGTGVGEQYF
DNA: TGCGCCAGCAGAGCCGGGACAGGGGTTGGAGAGCAGTACTTC

size: NA
J: TRBJ1-3
D: NA
V: TRBV13
CDR3: CASSSGAPDGYSGNTIYF
DNA: TGTGCCAGCAGCTCCGGCGCCCCGGACGGCTACTCTGGAAACACCATATATTTT

size: NA
J: TRBJ2-5
D: TRBD1
V: TRBV11-3
CDR3: CASSHNTGADRGTQYF
DNA: TGTGCCAGCAGCCATAATACAGGGGCGGATCGGGGGACCCAGTACTTC

size: NA
J: TRBJ1-3
D: NA
V: TRBV5-5
CDR3: CASSIGGSGNTIYF
DNA: TGTGCCAGCAGCATAGGGGGCTCTGGAAACACCATATATTTT

size: once
J: TRBJ1-2
D: NA
V: TRBV5-1
CDR3: CASSLGGEGGYTF
DNA: TGCGCCAGCAGCTTGGGGGGGGAAGGTGGCTACACCTTC

size: NA
J: TRBJ1-2
D: TRBD1
V: TRBV11-2
CDR3: CASSLLQGGANYGYTF
DNA: TGTGCCAGCAGCTTATTACAGGGGGGAGCGAACTATGGCTACACCTTC

size: NA
J: TRBJ2-3
D: TRBD1
V: TRBV5-1
CDR3: CASSRATGGAGTDTQYF
DNA: TGCGCCAGCAGCCGCGCGACAGGGGGCGCGGGCACAGATACGCAGTATTTT

size: NA
J: TRBJ1-6
D: TRBD1
V: TRBV19
CDR3: CASKGQGNSPLHF
DNA: TGTGCCAGTAAAGGACAGGGAAATTCACCCCTCCACTTT

size: NA
J: TRBJ2-5
D: TRBD2
V: TRBV29-1
CDR3: CSGRTSPGETQYF
DNA: TGCAGCGGCAGGACTAGCCCTGGAGAGACCCAGTACTTC

size: NA
J: TRBJ2-1
D: NA
V: TRBV11-2
CDR3: CASSLTPRDLSNGQFF
DNA: TGTGCCAGCAGCTTAACGCCTCGGGACCTTTCTAACGGGCAGTTCTTC

size: NA
J: TRBJ1-1
D: NA
V: TRBV18
CDR3: CASSPQAGEAFF
DNA: TGTGCCAGCTCACCCCAGGCAGGAGAAGCTTTCTTT

size: NA
J: TRBJ1-2
D: NA
V: TRBV2
CDR3: CASSEGYGYTF
DNA: TGTGCCAGCAGTGAAGGCTATGGCTACACCTTC

size: NA
J: TRBJ2-2
D: NA
V: TRBV29-1
CDR3: CSGRQGNTGELFF
DNA: TGCAGCGGCAGGCAGGGGAACACCGGGGAGCTGTTTTTT